Listed below are T cell receptor beta chains from one sample, sequenced in a study of cytomegalovirus exposure and HLA in healthy donors. Produced via immunoSEQ multiplex PCR; TCRdb's table is partial and in-frame only. The sample has about 200,000 clones, 70% to 85% seen once; the top ten hold roughly 0.097%. Sequencing used PBMCs. All receptors come from a boy between 2 and 10 years old in good health and CMV-seronegative. Each CDR3 is given with its conserved first and last residue. A D gene is named only where the DNA matches it firmly. Only some rows state a clone size, as once, few, many or a class for expanded clones.

-,-,TRBV4-3,TRBJ1-2,15,TGCGCCAGCAGCCAAGATATGGTGCCCGGCTATGGCTACACCTTC,CASSQDMVPGYGYTF
-,-,TRBV6-5,TRBJ2-2,16,TGTGCCAGCAGTTACTCGAGGGGGATACGGACCGGGGAGCTGTTTTTT,CASSYSRGIRTGELFF
-,-,TRBV18,TRBJ2-7,15,TGTGCCAGCTCACCACAGGGGGGGAGCTCCTACGAGCAGTACTTC,CASSPQGGSSYEQYF
-,TRBD1,TRBV5-5,TRBJ1-3,15,TGTGCCAGCAGGACGGACAGGGGATCTGGAAACACCATATATTTT,CASRTDRGSGNTIYF
-,TRBD1,TRBV18,TRBJ1-6,15,TGTGCCAGCTCACCGGACAGGGGGCTAAATTCACCCCTCCACTTT,CASSPDRGLNSPLHF
-,-,TRBV5-4,TRBJ2-3,12,TGTGCCAGCAGCACACAGACAGATACGCAGTATTTT,CASSTQTDTQYF
-,-,TRBV19,TRBJ2-2,14,TGTGCCAGTAGTGTGGACAGTGGCACCGGGGAGCTGTTTTTT,CASSVDSGTGELFF
-,-,TRBV6-1,TRBJ2-5,11,TGTGCCAGCAGACTTCAAGAGACCCAGTACTTC,CASRLQETQYF
-,-,TRBV6-1,TRBJ2-7,15,TGTGCCAGCAGTCGCCGGGAGATCCCATCCTACGAGCAGTACTTC,CASSRREIPSYEQYF
-,TRBD1,TRBV7-9,TRBJ2-6,16,TGTGCCAGCAGCTCAGGGGGCCTCTCTGGGGCCAACGTCCTGACTTTC,CASSSGGLSGANVLTF
-,-,TRBV2,TRBJ1-2,11,TGTGCCAGCAGGGGGACTGAAGGCTACACCTTC,CASRGTEGYTF
-,TRBD2,TRBV6-6,TRBJ2-1,12,TGTGCCAGCGGCCGGGGGGGCAATGAGCAGTTCTTC,CASGRGGNEQFF
-,-,TRBV5-5,TRBJ2-7,13,TGTGCCAGCAGCTTGACAGTGCCATACGAGCAGTACTTC,CASSLTVPYEQYF
-,-,TRBV4-3,TRBJ2-1,15,TGCGCCAGCAGCCAGGACGGACTACTGTGGAATGAGCAGTTCTTC,CASSQDGLLWNEQFF
-,-,TRBV7-9,TRBJ2-1,17,TGTTCCAGCAGCCCCCACTTCACTCGAGTAAAGAACAATGAGCAGTTCTTC,CSSSPHFTRVKNNEQFF
-,-,TRBV2,TRBJ1-2,16,TGTGCCAGCTTAAAGGACCGGGACGGGGGAAACTATGGCTACACCTTC,CASLKDRDGGNYGYTF
-,-,TRBV19,TRBJ1-5,15,TGTGCCAGTAGTATTTCGGGGAGCAGCAATCAGCCCCAGCATTTT,CASSISGSSNQPQHF
-,-,TRBV7-9,TRBJ2-7,17,TGTGCCAGCAGCTTAACTCCATACAGCTTCTCCTCCTACGAGCAGTACTTC,CASSLTPYSFSSYEQYF
-,-,TRBV5-4,TRBJ1-3,15,TGTGCCAGCAGCTTGGAAGGGGGCTCTGGAAACACCATATATTTT,CASSLEGGSGNTIYF
-,-,TRBV7-9,TRBJ2-7,11,TGTGCCAGCAGCTTAGGTCTCGAGCAGTACTTC,CASSLGLEQYF
-,-,TRBV29-1,TRBJ1-1,13,TGCAGCGTTGGGCGGGGGCTGAGCACTGAAGCTTTCTTT,CSVGRGLSTEAFF
-,-,TRBV19,TRBJ1-6,16,TGTGCCAGTACCCCGGAGTTGAGCTCCTATAATTCACCCCTCCACTTT,CASTPELSSYNSPLHF
-,TRBD1,TRBV5-1,TRBJ1-1,13,TGCGCCAGCAGCTTATGGACAGGTATGGAATCTTTCTTT,CASSLWTGMESFF
few,-,TRBV5-5,TRBJ2-1,15,TGTGCCAGCAGCTGGGGACATTCCTCCTACAATGAGCAGTTCTTC,CASSWGHSSYNEQFF
-,-,TRBV4-2,TRBJ2-1,14,TGTGCCAGCAGCCATCTAGACCGGCCCAATGAGCAGTTCTTC,CASSHLDRPNEQFF
-,TRBD2,TRBV7-9,TRBJ2-1,17,TGTGCCAGCAGCTTACCGACTAGCGGGGGGGCTTACAATGAGCAGTTCTTC,CASSLPTSGGAYNEQFF
-,-,TRBV2,TRBJ1-5,17,TGTGCCAGCACCCCCCAAATGCCGGGGAGGAGCAATCAGCCCCAGCATTTT,CASTPQMPGRSNQPQHF
-,TRBD2,TRBV7-7,TRBJ2-1,15,TGTGCTAGCAGCCCCGGACTAGGGCACGACAATGAGCAGTTCTTC,CASSPGLGHDNEQFF
-,-,TRBV7-2,TRBJ2-1,16,TGTGCCAGCAGCTTAGTAGCGCAGAGCTCCTACAATGAGCAGTTCTTC,CASSLVAQSSYNEQFF
-,-,TRBV11-2,TRBJ2-3,13,TGTGCCAGCAGCTCCGATTCACGGGATACGCAGTATTTT,CASSSDSRDTQYF
-,-,TRBV7-8,TRBJ1-1,13,TGTGCCAGCAGTAGACAGGTGAACACTGAAGCTTTCTTT,CASSRQVNTEAFF
few,TRBD1,TRBV11-1,TRBJ1-2,14,TGTGCCAGCAGCACGGAGACAGGGAACTATGGCTACACCTTC,CASSTETGNYGYTF
few,-,TRBV5-1,TRBJ2-5,13,TGCGCCAGCAGCTTGGGAGGCCAAGAGACCCAGTACTTC,CASSLGGQETQYF
-,-,TRBV4-1,TRBJ2-3,15,TGCGCCAGCAGCCGCGAACAGAGAAACACAGATACGCAGTATTTT,CASSREQRNTDTQYF
-,-,TRBV6-5,TRBJ1-3,15,TGTGCCAGCAGTTACTCAGCGAACCCTGGAAACACCATATATTTT,CASSYSANPGNTIYF
-,TRBD1,TRBV29-1,TRBJ2-3,14,TGCAGCGCCGGGACAGGGAGCCCTTCGGGTACGCAGTATTTT,CSAGTGSPSGTQYF
-,-,TRBV4-3,TRBJ2-3,13,TGCGCCAGCAGCCAAGAGACTAGTTCTACGCAGTATTTT,CASSQETSSTQYF
-,-,TRBV18,TRBJ2-4,13,TGTGCCAGCTCACTGGGACAATGGGACATTCAGTACTTC,CASSLGQWDIQYF
-,TRBD1,TRBV9,TRBJ2-7,14,TGTGCCAGCAGCGTCTCGGACAGGGCCTACGAGCAGTACTTC,CASSVSDRAYEQYF
-,-,TRBV7-9,TRBJ1-2,12,TGTGCCCTGCGGGGGATTTACTATGGCTACACCTTC,CALRGIYYGYTF
-,-,TRBV7-9,TRBJ2-6,16,TGTGCCAGCAGCCCACCCAGGGGCTCTGGGGCCAACGTCCTGACTTTC,CASSPPRGSGANVLTF
-,-,TRBV6-1,TRBJ1-2,13,TGTGCCAGCAGTGACGGGACTAACTATGGCTACACCTTC,CASSDGTNYGYTF
few,TRBD1,TRBV19,TRBJ1-1,15,TGTGCCAGTAGTCAAATCGGGACAGGGGGCACTGAAGCTTTCTTT,CASSQIGTGGTEAFF
-,-,TRBV18,TRBJ1-2,13,TGTGCCAGCTCACCACCTTCAGGGGTCGGCTACACCTTC,CASSPPSGVGYTF
-,TRBD1,TRBV9,TRBJ2-5,18,TGTGCCAGCAGCGTCGGGACAGGGCTCCTGAGCCAGGGAGAGACCCAGTACTTC,CASSVGTGLLSQGETQYF
-,-,TRBV2,TRBJ1-1,17,TGTGCCAGCATCTCCGGGGGGGACGGGGAACCGGACACTGAAGCTTTCTTT,CASISGGDGEPDTEAFF
-,-,TRBV7-9,TRBJ2-5,13,TGTGCCAGCAGCTTAGCCCTACGAGAGACCCAGTACTTC,CASSLALRETQYF
-,-,TRBV19,TRBJ1-1,14,TGTGCCAGTAGTATTCCTGGACTCCCCACTGAAGCTTTCTTT,CASSIPGLPTEAFF